This TCR beta chain was identified during a study of blood T cell repertoires in COVID-19. Study processing details: Counts of nucleated cells, estimated from reference gene primer amplification, were obtained. The assay was immunoSEQ multiplex PCR, and TCRdb's table has in-frame clones only and misses some. V, J and clone size derive from that table, while D and trimming were established from the DNA sequence. The table records under 200,000 clones, approximately 80% of them present only once. This clone was detected only once. The receptor was isolated from an older woman with acute or convalescent COVID-19. The specimen was peripheral blood.

The CDR3 spells CASTPGSGDTQYF. For the CDR3, the DNA is TGTGCCAGCACCCCGGGGTCCGGAGATACGCAGTATTTT. The rearrangement uses TRBV9 and TRBJ2-3; D may be TRBD2 (5 bases). Germline values: CDR1 SGDLS, CDR2 YYNGEE. This CDR3 comprises 13 residues. The V and J ends lost 6 bases and 5 bases respectively, with 13 bases between them. Full variable domain (missing parts from reference TRBV9 and TRBJ2-3): DSGVTQTPKHLITATGQRVTLRCSPRSGDLSVYWYQQSLDQGLQFLIQYYNGEERAKGNILERFSAQQFPDLHSELNLSSLELGDSALYFCASTPGSGDTQYFGPGTRLTVL.